This T cell receptor (beta chain) was identified during a study of T cells after posttransplantation cyclophosphamide. General study findings and limits: After PTCy, TRB diversity resembled that of CNI/methotrexate controls. Later post-transplant blood repertoires were often dominated by donor CD8+ memory clones. Tissue-infiltrating T cells from skin or gut overlapped little with blood T cells.

This clone has only a few counts. Its target is not known. Treatment was busulfan-fludarabine conditioning, a marrow graft, and cyclophosphamide on days +3 and +4. Trimming removed 0 bases from V and 5 bases from J; junction bases left unmatched: 3. The CDR3 extends over 14 amino acids. Germline loops: CDR1 SGHNT, CDR2 YYREEE (reference sequence). Profiled with immunoSEQ multiplex PCR; TCRdb holds only in-frame clones, not every one. The repertoire consists of fewer than 3,000 clones, with around 62% occurring once and the leading ten covering 14% to 15%. The sequencing used PBMCs, collected 30 days after allogeneic stem cell transplant with posttransplant cyclophosphamide. The V call is TRBV5-4, the J call TRBJ2-3; 7 bases fit TRBD1. This TCR derives from a male patient between 60 and 69 years old who received an allogeneic stem cell transplant from a related donor and was CMV-positive. The graft donor may have given rise to some T cells. CDR3 loop: CASSLEDRQDTQYF. The CDR3 DNA reads TGTGCCAGCAGCTTGGAGGACAGGCAAGATACGCAGTATTTT.